This T cell receptor beta chain was recovered during a study of T-cell reconstitution after alpha-beta-depleted transplantation in children. The study, taken as a whole, reports: Alpha-beta T cells present about two months after transplant were reported to originate from several hundred expanded graft clones. Fresh T-cell production supplied most of the T-cell counts and diversity seen one year after transplant.

Preparation of the TCRbeta library involved a method that used unique molecular identifiers. In TCRdb, the PCR reads were re-called with MiXCR into one record per CDR3 protein. The data contain hundreds of thousands of distinct CDR3 sequences, approximately 14% of them seen just once; the ten biggest clones take up 0.79%. This clonotype was observed many times. The antigen remains unidentified. The TCR comes from a girl aged 2 to 10 with congenital amegakaryocytic thrombocytopenia, due to receive a stem cell transplant. This sample comprised PBMCs, obtained before TCRalphabeta/CD19-depleted stem cell transplant.

The CDR3, as DNA: TGCAGTGCTACGGGTAGACTAGCGGGAGGGAATTTAGACATTCAGTACTTC. Translated: CSATGRLAGGNLDIQYF. The chain links TRBV20-1 to TRBJ2-4; TRBD2 agrees at 14 bases. Germline CDR1 and CDR2: DFQATT and SNEGSKA (reference sequence). Losses at the gene ends were 4 bases for V and 8 bases for J; bases not matched to a gene: 13. This CDR3 is built from 17 residues.